This entry lists 2 T cell receptor beta chains sequenced from one sample in a study of esophageal squamous cell carcinoma under preoperative chemotherapy. TCRdb re-derived calls from the PCR reads in MiXCR, one entry per CDR3 protein. The table records over 9,500 distinct CDR3 sequences, approximately 51% of them present only once. Time point described: before preoperative PTX-NDP chemotherapy. Sample collection was performed from a patient given preoperative chemotherapy. Receptor source: a human donor with esophageal squamous cell carcinoma. The donor label of this sample is uncertain.

On this clonotype: Sequence at one end of the junction differs from germline and may be a read error. The CDR3 region has the DNA TGTGCCAGCAGTCCCCGGGGAGGGGGGGCAGAGACGCAGTATTTC. Translation gives CASSPRGGGAETQYF. J is TRBJ2-3 and V is TRBV6-1; D might be TRBD2 (7 bases). Germline V gene sequence: CDR1 MNHNS, CDR2 SASEGT. The CDR3 is made up of 15 amino acids.

The chain joins TRBV6-1 to TRBJ2-5; D might be TRBD2 (7 bases). Trimming took 1 base from V and 5 from J, leaving 14 bases between them. The germline V gene has CDR1 MNHNS and CDR2 SASEGT. This CDR3 contains 15 residues. The CDR3 loop reads CASSEVRETGETQYF. The CDR3 nucleotides are TGTGCCAGCAGTGAAGTGCGGGAGACAGGCGAGACCCAGTACTTC.